The clone carrying this T cell receptor beta chain was observed a few times. The antigen is not known. Sorting captured naive CD8 T cells as CD8+CD4-CCR7+CD45RA+. These data originate in a study of molecular identifiers for immune sequencing clone quantification. Findings and limits, study-wide: Sizes of clones that are highly expanded could be underestimated (if identical TCR molecules share a barcode). Clonotypes surpassing 20 RNA copies contained over 97% of effector molecules, versus under 1% in naive cells.

TCRdb reprocessed the PCR reads with MiXCR, giving one entry per CDR3 protein. The table has approximately 54,000 distinct CDR3 sequences, under 30% seen once; the top ten hold 1.9%. This CDR3 region has 15 residues. The receptor was isolated from a human donor in good health. Some libraries in this study had Jurkat cell RNA spiked in. The chain uses TRBV21-1 and TRBJ2-3; TRBD2 reflects the table's D call only, with no check against the DNA. TRBV21-1 is marked as a pseudogene. Sequenced input: naive CD8+ T cells from blood, with Jurkat cell RNA spiked in. Indicated subset: FACS-sorted CD8+CD4-CCR7+CD45RA+ naive T cells. The CDR3 region has the DNA TGTGCCAGCAGCACGCGGGACTACGGGGCAGATACGCAGTATTTT. Amino acids: CASSTRDYGADTQYF.